This passage covers 23 T cell receptor beta chains from one sample sequenced in a study of OX40 agonist ivuxolimab in advanced cancers. Using immunoSEQ multiplex PCR, the repertoire was profiled, and TCRdb retains in-frame clones only, with some absent. The profile covers around 45,000 clones, with approximately 91% appearing a single time and approximately 18% taken by the ten largest. Sample: CD4+ or CD8+ T cells sorted from blood, taken in a trial of the OX40 agonist ivuxolimab. Receptors were obtained from an adult with an advanced solid tumor such as melanoma, head and neck, liver or kidney cancer.

V is TRBV18 and J is TRBJ2-7, with 11 bases aligning to TRBD2. CDR3 length: 15 residues. Germline V CDR1 and CDR2: KGHSH, LQKENI. V was pared by 4 bases and J by 0 bases, with 2 bases of the junction left unmatched. CDR3 in amino acids: CASSLTSGSSYEQYF. The CDR3 nucleotides are TGTGCCAGCTCACTTACTAGCGGGAGCTCCTACGAGCAGTACTTC.

V and J are TRBV27 and TRBJ1-1, with unresolved D. Looked up from germline, CDR1 is MNHEY and CDR2 is SMNVEV (reference sequence). The CDR3 extends over 14 amino acids. V gave up 5 bases and J gave up 1 base, with 11 bases separating them. CDR3 sequence reads: CASSEGPTNTEAFF. The CDR3, as DNA: TGTGCCAGCAGTGAGGGTCCTACGAACACTGAAGCTTTCTTT.

V and J are TRBV9 and TRBJ2-3; D unresolved. The CDR3 has 17 residues. The V gene's germline CDR1 is SGDLS and CDR2 YYNGEE. V shed 0 bases and J shed 0 bases, with 14 bases lying between them. CDR3 nucleotides: TGTGCCAGCAGCGTAGAGGCAGGCCAACTTAGCACAGATACGCAGTATTTT. Residues: CASSVEAGQLSTDTQYF. The variable domain in full, with the rest retrieved from reference TRBV9 and TRBJ2-3, is DSGVTQTPKHLITATGQRVTLRCSPRSGDLSVYWYQQSLDQGLQFLIQYYNGEERAKGNILERFSAQQFPDLHSELNLSSLELGDSALYFCASSVEAGQLSTDTQYFGPGTRLTVL.

The chain joins TRBV27 to TRBJ2-1; the D gene could be TRBD1 or TRBD2 (6 bases each). Germline CDR1 is MNHEY and CDR2 is SMNVEV (reference sequence). With 5 bases removed from V and 6 bases from J, the gap between germline ends came to 14 bases. This CDR3 is 14 amino acids long. DNA of the CDR3: TGTGCCAGCAGTCCCCGACTAGGGGGCAATGAGCAGTTCTTC. Translated: CASSPRLGGNEQFF.

V is TRBV6-5 and J is TRBJ2-1; no firm D call. The ends were cut back, 2 bases at V and 7 bases at J, with 12 bases in the middle. Per the germline V gene, CDR1 is MNHEY and CDR2 is SVGAGI. The CDR3 is 14 amino acids. CDR3 sequence reads: CASSYAHSENEQFF. The CDR3 coding sequence is TGTGCCAGCAGTTACGCCCACTCAGAAAATGAGCAGTTCTTC.

The chain combines TRBV7-9 with TRBJ2-1; TRBD1 matches 9 bases. This CDR3 has 16 amino acids. The trim removed 5 bases at V and 7 bases at J, leaving 12 bases unmatched. CDR1 is SEHNR, CDR2 FQNEAQ, per germline (reference sequence). This CDR3 is CASSGKTGTGTNEQFF. The CDR3 DNA follows: TGTGCCAGCAGCGGAAAGACCGGGACAGGGACAAATGAGCAGTTCTTC.

The gene calls are TRBV28 and TRBJ2-5; 7 bases match TRBD1. Looked up from germline, CDR1 is MDHEN and CDR2 is SYDVKM. The CDR3 contains 13 residues. After removal of 3 bases from V and 3 bases from J, the junction contained 1 base not matched to a gene. CDR3: CASSLGQKETQYF. The CDR3 region has the DNA TGTGCCAGCAGTTTGGGACAGAAAGAGACCCAGTACTTC. The variable domain in full, with the rest retrieved from reference TRBV28 and TRBJ2-5, is DVKVTQSSRYLVKRTGEKVFLECVQDMDHENMFWYRQDPGLGLRLIYFSYDVKMKEKGDIPEGYSVSREKKERFSLILESASTNQTSMYLCASSLGQKETQYFGPGTRLLVL.

The chain uses TRBV27 and TRBJ2-1; D is ambiguous. The CDR3 consists of 14 residues. Trimming left V 5 bases short and J 1 base short, with 9 bases between. The germline gives CDR1 MNHEY, CDR2 SMNVEV (reference sequence). Here the CDR3 DNA reads TGTGCCAGCAGTCCGAGCCTATCCTACAATGAGCAGTTCTTC. It specifies CASSPSLSYNEQFF.

Comment on this clone: Relative to the germline gene, one junction end is altered; a read error may explain this. The chain links TRBV7-9 to TRBJ1-2; D is possibly TRBD1 (5 bases). CDR1 is SEHNR, CDR2 FQNEAQ, per germline (reference sequence). The CDR3 runs 11 residues. The CDR3, as DNA: TGTGCCAGCATCCTGGGTGGGACCCAGGCCTTC. Its protein is CASILGGTQAF.

This clone showed up just once. The V gene is TRBV5-1, the J gene TRBJ2-7, with D unresolved. The CDR3 is made up of 14 amino acids. Trimming took off 3 bases at V and 2 bases at J, with 12 bases between the two ends. Germline CDR1 reads SGHRS; CDR2 reads YFSETQ. CDR3 residues: CASSSLPGAYEQYF. CDR3 DNA sequence: TGCGCCAGCAGCTCCCTTCCCGGTGCCTACGAGCAGTACTTC.

The chain combines TRBV28 with TRBJ2-7; D may be TRBD1 (6 bases). With 7 bases removed from V and 2 bases from J, the gap between germline ends came to 15 bases. In germline, CDR1 is MDHEN, CDR2 SYDVKM. The CDR3 has 14 amino acids. The DNA for the CDR3 is TGTGCCAGCACTGCCTGGACAGCGACCTACGAGCAGTACTTC. Translation: CASTAWTATYEQYF.

This clone appeared once. The chain combines TRBV9 with TRBJ1-2; D is perhaps TRBD1 (5 bases). The CDR3 loop spans 16 amino acids. V was pared by 0 bases and J by 4 bases, with 16 bases between. Germline-derived CDR1 and CDR2 are SGDLS and YYNGEE. The CDR3 nucleotides read TGTGCCAGCAGCGTAGGAGGACGGGACTTTGGCTATGGCTACACCTTC. This gives the protein CASSVGGRDFGYGYTF.

The CDR3 sequence: CASREDTSYEQYF. CDR3 bases: TGTGCCAGCAGAGAGGACACGTCCTACGAGCAGTACTTC. This rearrangement joins TRBV6-1 to TRBJ2-7, with a tentative D call TRBD1 (5 bases). V was cut by 6 bases and J by 1 base, with 10 bases left in between. Germline CDR1 reads MNHNS; CDR2 reads SASEGT. The CDR3 extends over 13 amino acids.

The table lists this clone with a count of one. This chain joins TRBV5-3 and TRBJ2-1, with 11 bases that match TRBD2. TRBV5-3 is an open reading frame whose function is uncertain. The CDR3 is 14 residues long. Trimming at V came to 4 bases and at J to 6 bases, leaving 3 bases not matched to a gene. In DNA, the CDR3 is TGTGCCAGAAGCATACTAGCGGGGGCCAATGAGCAGTTCTTC. It is translated as CARSILAGANEQFF.

The chain employs TRBV6-5 and TRBJ2-7, with TRBD1 matching 8 bases. Germline loops: CDR1 MNHEY, CDR2 SVGAGI. The CDR3 is made up of 14 amino acids. J was trimmed by 0 bases and V by 5 bases; bases with no gene match: 3. The CDR3 region has the DNA TGTGCCAGCAGTCCCGGGACAGGCTCCTACGAGCAGTACTTC. As protein: CASSPGTGSYEQYF.

This chain joins TRBV6-5 and TRBJ2-1; 8 bases map to TRBD2. Per the germline V gene, CDR1 is MNHEY and CDR2 is SVGAGI. CDR3 size: 15 residues. The junction had 10 bases not matched to a gene; V was cut back by 8 bases and J by 4 bases. CDR3 residues: CASGTGAGDYNEQFF. In DNA, the CDR3 is TGTGCCAGCGGGACGGGAGCGGGAGATTACAATGAGCAGTTCTTC.

The chain carries TRBV19 and TRBJ1-2; 7 bases line up with TRBD1. Germline CDR1 LNHDA, CDR2 SQIVND (reference sequence). The junction had 8 bases not matched to a gene; V was cut back by 7 bases and J by 6 bases. This CDR3 spans 13 amino acids. The CDR3 sequence is CASKIQGSNGYTF. The CDR3 region has the DNA TGTGCCAGTAAGATACAGGGGTCTAATGGCTACACCTTC. The full variable domain, in which reference TRBV19 and TRBJ1-2 provide the parts outside the CDR3, is DGGITQSPKYLFRKEGQNVTLSCEQNLNHDAMYWYRQDPGQGLRLIYYSQIVNDFQKGDIAEGYSVSREKKESFPLTVTSAQKNPTAFYLCASKIQGSNGYTFGSGTRLTVV.

The CDR3 sequence is CASAREGNTGELFF. The CDR3 DNA reads TGTGCCAGTGCGAGGGAGGGGAACACCGGGGAGCTGTTTTTT. The V and J genes are TRBV27 and TRBJ2-2, with 7 bases that match TRBD2. V lost 9 bases, J lost 1 base, and 5 bases stayed unmatched. CDR1 and CDR2 from the germline V gene are MNHEY and SMNVEV (reference sequence). The CDR3 runs 14 residues.

The chain employs TRBV27 and TRBJ2-2; D may be TRBD2 (7 bases). Per the germline V gene, CDR1 is MNHEY and CDR2 is SMNVEV (reference sequence). CDR3 length equals 14 residues. The ends were cut back, 4 bases at V and 5 bases at J, with 11 bases in the middle. This chain's CDR3 is CASSWGGETGELFF. The CDR3 DNA reads as TGTGCCAGCAGTTGGGGGGGCGAGACCGGGGAGCTGTTTTTT.

The chain carries TRBV10-1 and TRBJ2-1; perhaps TRBD2 as D (5 bases). V was pared by 5 bases and J by 15 bases, with 32 bases between. Germline-derived CDR1 and CDR2 are WNHNN and SYGVQD (reference sequence). The CDR3 sequence is 17 residues long. This CDR3 is CASSQTNRGPPSQSGFF. CDR3 nucleotide sequence: TGCGCCAGCAGTCAAACGAACCGAGGGCCACCGTCCCAATCGGGGTTCTTC.

CDR3 DNA: TGTGCCAGTAGGGGGAGGGAGGCCTACGAGCAGTACTTC. It is translated as CASRGREAYEQYF. The chain couples TRBV19 to TRBJ2-7, with TRBD2 matching over 7 bases. J was trimmed by 2 bases and V by 6 bases; bases with no gene match: 4. CDR1 and CDR2 from the germline V gene are LNHDA and SQIVND (reference sequence). This CDR3 contains 13 residues.

The chain has TRBV6-5 and TRBJ2-1; D is ambiguous. The CDR3 is 13 amino acids. Germline lookup yields CDR1 MNHEY and CDR2 SVGAGI. V was clipped by 2 bases and J by 4 bases, with 6 bases between them. The DNA for the CDR3 is TGTGCCAGCAGTTACGGTGGGTACAATGAGCAGTTCTTC. Translated: CASSYGGYNEQFF.

J is TRBJ1-2 and V is TRBV4-1; 7 bases fit TRBD1. V shed 4 bases, J shed 4 bases, and the junction held 9 bases outside the gene matches. CDR3 length equals 15 residues. Germline V lookup: CDR1 MGHRA, CDR2 YSYEKL. The CDR3 loop is CASSPGTVVGYGYTF. CDR3 in DNA: TGCGCCAGCAGCCCCGGGACAGTCGTGGGCTATGGCTACACCTTC.